A single sample is the source of the 17 T cell receptor beta chains below, sequenced in a study of cytomegalovirus exposure and HLA in healthy donors. PCR used 60 Vbeta primers and 13 Jbeta primers. Method: immunoSEQ multiplex PCR; TCRdb's copy keeps in-frame clones and lacks some. The sample includes about 120,000 clones, about 76% seen only once; the top ten take about 32%. Material: PBMCs. These receptors all come from a man aged 60 to 69 in good health and CMV-seropositive.

The genes are TRBV7-9 and TRBJ2-1; tentatively, D is TRBD1 (6 bases). The ends were cut back, 9 bases at V and 4 bases at J, with 10 bases in the middle. There are 12 residues in the CDR3. Germline CDR1 reads SEHNR; CDR2 reads FQNEAQ (reference sequence). CDR3: CASHTGYNEQFF. CDR3 in DNA: TGTGCCAGTCACACAGGGTACAATGAGCAGTTCTTC.

V is TRBV4-2 and J is TRBJ2-3; 8 bases fit TRBD2. V lost 2 bases to trimming and J lost 6 bases; unmatched junction nucleotides: 28. From germline, CDR1 is LGHNA and CDR2 YNFKEQ. This CDR3 comprises 22 residues. Here the CDR3 reads CASSQKGGRGGLRAPERDTQYF. The CDR3 bases are TGTGCCAGCAGCCAAAAAGGGGGTCGGGGGGGACTAAGGGCCCCCGAGAGGGATACGCAGTATTTT.

V and J are TRBV2 and TRBJ2-3; 8 positions match TRBD1. This CDR3 spans 14 amino acids. Unmatched junction bases numbered 9, after V lost 8 bases and J lost 5 bases. Germline assignment: CDR1 SNHLY and CDR2 FYNNEI. CDR3 loop: CASGRTRGQDTQYF. As DNA, the CDR3 is TGTGCCAGCGGACGGACCAGGGGGCAAGATACGCAGTATTTT. The whole variable domain, filled in from reference TRBV2 and TRBJ2-3, reads EPEVTQTPSHQVTQMGQEVILRCVPISNHLYFYWYRQILGQKVEFLVSFYNNEISEKSEIFDDQFSVERPDGSNFTLKIRSTKLEDSAMYFCASGRTRGQDTQYFGPGTRLTVL.

This clone has more than one count but fewer than ten. The rearrangement uses TRBV10-2 and TRBJ1-1; a possible D gene is TRBD1 (5 bases). CDR1 and CDR2 (germline): WSHSY, SAAADI. The V and J ends lost 5 bases and 1 base respectively, with 8 bases between them. CDR3 length equals 13 residues. The CDR3 region is CASSLRGNTEAFF. Here the CDR3 DNA reads TGCGCCAGCAGTTTAAGGGGGAACACTGAAGCTTTCTTT.

This clone has just a few counts. V is TRBV7-9 and J is TRBJ1-1; 7 bases are a match to TRBD1. The V gene's germline CDR1 is SEHNR and CDR2 FQNEAQ (reference sequence). CDR3 length: 16 amino acids. The junction had 17 bases not matched to a gene; V was cut back by 7 bases and J by 6 bases. CDR3 sequence: CASTYQLRQGIAEAFF. Here the CDR3 DNA reads TGTGCCAGCACCTACCAGTTGAGACAGGGAATCGCTGAAGCTTTCTTT.

The chain combines TRBV2 with TRBJ2-3; 8 nucleotides agree with TRBD2. The CDR3 has 18 residues. The germline gives CDR1 SNHLY, CDR2 FYNNEI. The V segment lost 2 bases and the J segment 4 bases; nucleotides outside the gene matches: 14. CDR3 nucleotides: TGTGCCAGCAGTGAATCCACTTCGGGAGGGTTTGTCGCAGATACGCAGTATTTT. It translates to CASSESTSGGFVADTQYF.

The chain recombines TRBV5-1 with TRBJ1-2, with D unresolved. There are 14 residues in the CDR3. V was clipped by 0 bases and J by 0 bases, with 6 bases between them. Looked up from germline, CDR1 is SGHRS and CDR2 is YFSETQ. The DNA for the CDR3 is TGCGCCAGCAGCTTGGCAGTGTCTAACTATGGCTACACCTTC. This gives the protein CASSLAVSNYGYTF.

The genes are TRBV5-1 and TRBJ2-7, with 9 bases aligning to TRBD1. J gave up 2 bases and V 4 bases, and 1 base lay outside the gene matches. Germline CDR1 SGHRS, CDR2 YFSETQ. There are 13 residues in the CDR3. For the CDR3, the DNA is TGCGCCAGCAGCGGGACAGGGCCCTACGAGCAGTACTTC. Protein: CASSGTGPYEQYF.

This rearrangement joins TRBV19 to TRBJ1-2; D is possibly TRBD1 (6 bases). Germline assignment: CDR1 LNHDA and CDR2 SQIVND (reference sequence). This CDR3 is 14 amino acids long. Trimming took off 6 bases at V and 8 bases at J, with 19 bases between the two ends. The CDR3 DNA sequence: TGTGCCAGTAGAATTGGACAGACGCTCCAAGGCTACACCTTC. It yields the protein CASRIGQTLQGYTF.

The chain uses TRBV18 and TRBJ1-1; 10 bases match TRBD1. CDR3 length: 16 residues. From germline, CDR1 is KGHSH and CDR2 LQKENI. J lost 5 bases, V lost 4 bases, and 10 bases had no gene match. CDR3 DNA sequence: TGTGCCAGCTCACGTCGACAGGGACAGGGGTGGACTGAAGCTTTCTTT. Its protein is CASSRRQGQGWTEAFF.

The chain joins TRBV5-6 to TRBJ2-4; D possibly corresponds to TRBD1 (6 bases). The CDR3 covers 15 residues. CDR1 and CDR2 (germline): SGHDT, YYEEEE. Between the trimmed V and J ends, which lost 1 base and 12 bases, there was a span of 20 bases. The CDR3 DNA is TGTGCCAGCAGCTTGCGGAGTCTGGGGGCTGGCAGTCAGTACTTC. This sequence encodes CASSLRSLGAGSQYF.

The chain combines TRBV2 with TRBJ2-1, with 9 bases lining up with TRBD2. The trim removed 10 bases at V and 9 bases at J, leaving 13 bases unmatched. CDR3 length: 14 amino acids. The germline V gene encodes CDR1 SNHLY and CDR2 FYNNEI. CDR3 in DNA: TGTGCCACCGGCCAAAGCGGGAGGACGGGTGAGCAGTTCTTC. Amino acid sequence: CATGQSGRTGEQFF.

This chain joins TRBV19 and TRBJ1-5, with a possible D match to TRBD1 (5 bases). The germline V gene has CDR1 LNHDA and CDR2 SQIVND (reference sequence). The CDR3 consists of 16 residues. Trimming took 3 bases from V and 2 from J, leaving 14 bases between them. The CDR3: CASSMEGIRGNQPQHF. CDR3 sequence (DNA): TGTGCCAGTAGTATGGAGGGGATCAGGGGCAATCAGCCCCAGCATTTT.

The V gene is TRBV5-1, the J gene TRBJ1-2, with 9 bases identical to TRBD1. The V and J ends lost 5 bases and 0 bases, in that order; junction bases with no gene match: 5. CDR3 length equals 15 residues. Germline V gene data show CDR1 as SGHRS and CDR2 as YFSETQ. CDR3: CASRQTGGANYGYTF. CDR3 in DNA: TGCGCCAGCAGACAGACAGGGGGAGCTAACTATGGCTACACCTTC.

The chain uses TRBV15 and TRBJ2-7, with TRBD2 matching over 7 bases. Germline V gene data show CDR1 as LNHNV and CDR2 as YYDKDF (reference sequence). V shed 0 bases, J shed 7 bases, and the junction held 6 bases outside the gene matches. The CDR3 contains 14 residues. In nucleotides, the CDR3 is TGTGCCACCAGCAGAGATCAACTAGCGAGGGAGCAGTACTTC. This encodes CATSRDQLAREQYF.

The chain employs TRBV14 and TRBJ2-5; weak D call: TRBD1 (5 bases). The CDR3 extends over 18 amino acids. Between the trimmed V and J ends, which lost 4 bases and 5 bases, there was a span of 26 bases. Germline values: CDR1 SGHDN, CDR2 FVKESK. CDR3 nucleotide sequence: TGTGCCAGCAGCCCAGGACATTCTGGGTTGCGTGAAAGGGAGACCCAGTACTTC. Translating it yields CASSPGHSGLRERETQYF.

This clone was recorded a few times. This rearrangement joins TRBV28 to TRBJ2-7; no definite D call. CDR1 is MDHEN and CDR2 is SYDVKM in the germline V gene. This CDR3 comprises 16 residues. Trimming removed 2 bases at V and 1 base at J, with 15 bases between. The DNA for the CDR3 is TGTGCCAGCAGTTTAGGGCAGTGGCACCCGTCCTACGAGCAGTACTTC. This sequence encodes CASSLGQWHPSYEQYF.